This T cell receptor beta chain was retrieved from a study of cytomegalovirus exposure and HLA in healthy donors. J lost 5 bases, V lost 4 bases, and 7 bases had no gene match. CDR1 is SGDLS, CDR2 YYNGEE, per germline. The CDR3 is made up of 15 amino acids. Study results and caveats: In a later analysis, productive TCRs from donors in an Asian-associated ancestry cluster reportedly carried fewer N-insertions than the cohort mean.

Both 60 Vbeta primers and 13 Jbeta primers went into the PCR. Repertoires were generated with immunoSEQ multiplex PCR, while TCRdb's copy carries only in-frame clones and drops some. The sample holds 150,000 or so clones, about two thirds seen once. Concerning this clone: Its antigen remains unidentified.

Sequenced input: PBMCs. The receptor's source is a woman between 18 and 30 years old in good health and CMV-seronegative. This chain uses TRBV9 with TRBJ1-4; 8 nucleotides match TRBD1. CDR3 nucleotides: TGTGCCAGCAGCTTTCGGACAGGGATGAATGAAAAACTGTTTTTT. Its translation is CASSFRTGMNEKLFF.